This TCR beta chain was observed in a study of identical twins. Each CDR3 protein is one row after TCRdb ran MiXCR on the 5' RACE reads. The sample has roughly 770,000 distinct CDR3 sequences; approximately 18% are singletons. The CDR3 loop spans 16 amino acids. Trimming stripped 3 bases from V and 1 base from J, with 13 bases between. This clonotype was counted between two and nine times. What it binds is not known. Study-wide results and limits: Within beta out-of-frame sequences, the excess sharing observed between twins was weaker. Within monozygotic twins, out-of-frame TCR alpha sharing was underestimated by the models.

A further study also used this sample, focusing on T cells expressing NK-cell markers. That source reports: The study sequenced eight donors, seven HCMV-seropositive and one seronegative. Sorting was limited to alpha-beta TCR-expressing T cells with an anti-gamma-delta TCR antibody in several experiments.

The V and J genes are TRBV12-3 or TRBV12-4 and TRBJ1-5; unclear D gene. Sequencing was carried out using PBMCs. The sequence came from a woman between 18 and 29 years old in good health. CDR3 amino acids: CASSLSLGASNQPQHF. The CDR3 nucleotides are TGTGCCAGCAGTTTGAGTTTAGGAGCGAGCAATCAGCCCCAGCATTTT.